Here is one T cell receptor (beta chain) with its context. These data originate in a study of T cell changes during pregnancy in multiple sclerosis. Trimming cost V 4 bases and J 3 bases; bases outside gene matches: 6. The CDR3 spans 15 residues. Germline CDR1 SGHNT, CDR2 YENEEA. Sequencing used immunoSEQ multiplex PCR; TCRdb keeps in-frame clones, though not all of them. Among approximately 85,000 clones listed, 80% to 95% were seen once. The V and J genes are TRBV11-3 and TRBJ2-1, with 7 bases fitting TRBD2. The clonotype comes from a female donor with multiple sclerosis, enrolled in a pregnancy study. The starting material was peripheral blood, obtained in the first trimester of pregnancy. CDR3 region: CASSSRGGGYNEQFF. The CDR3 region has the DNA TGTGCCAGCAGCTCCCGCGGGGGTGGCTACAATGAGCAGTTCTTC.